Each of the 10 T cell receptor beta chains below was sequenced from the same sample in a study of regulatory T cells in long-lasting Graves disease. In building TCR beta libraries, iRepertoire HTBI primers were used together with Arm-PCR of CDR3 regions. MiXCR, run by TCRdb on the multiplex PCR reads, gives a single entry per CDR3 protein. The sample lists 450,000 to 500,000 distinct CDR3 sequences, around 15% occurring once. Time point in this sample: newly diagnosed GD, antithyroid drugs for less than 3 months. PBMC-derived RNA was used for the TCR library. The same data also went into a second study, on T cells in Graves' hyperthyroidism and ophthalmopathy.

The starting material was peripheral blood mononuclear cells (PBMCs), obtained at new diagnosis, from a patient treated with antithyroid drugs. The source is a man aged 40-50 years with Graves disease.

Many counts were recorded for this clonotype. The rearrangement links TRBV12-3 or TRBV12-4 to TRBJ2-5; 7 nucleotides align to TRBD2. V lost 6 bases to trimming and J lost 2 bases; unmatched junction nucleotides: 12. The CDR3 covers 16 residues. CDR3 bases: TGTGCCAGCAGCCCAGGCGTGACGGGAGGTCAAGAGACCCAGTACTTC. It translates to CASSPGVTGGQETQYF.

At least ten counts were recorded for this clonotype. The gene calls are TRBV11-2 and TRBJ2-2; D is possibly TRBD1 (6 bases). The CDR3 has 14 amino acids. Germline V lookup: CDR1 SGHAT, CDR2 FQNNGV. Trimming shortened V by 5 bases and J by 1 base, and 8 bases separated the two germline ends. In DNA, the CDR3 is TGTGCCAGCAGCCCGACAGGGAACACCGGGGAGCTGTTTTTT. This translates into CASSPTGNTGELFF.

This clonotype turned up a few times. The rearrangement joins TRBV6-1 to TRBJ2-7, with D maybe TRBD2 (5 bases). The CDR3 has 14 residues. Germline V gene sequence: CDR1 MNHNS, CDR2 SASEGT. The ends were cut back, 6 bases at V and 1 base at J, with 13 bases in the middle. CDR3 loop: CASSPPGNSYEQYF. The CDR3 DNA is TGTGCCAGCAGCCCGCCGGGGAATTCCTACGAGCAGTACTTC.

This clonotype came up a few times. This rearrangement joins TRBV2 to TRBJ1-6, with a tentative D call TRBD1 (5 bases). The CDR3 consists of 15 residues. CDR1 and CDR2 (germline): SNHLY, FYNNEI. Trimming pared 8 bases from V and 2 bases from J, leaving 13 bases between. The CDR3 here is CASGTNLPYNSPLHF. The CDR3 region has the DNA TGTGCCAGCGGGACGAATTTGCCCTATAATTCACCCCTCCACTTT.

The chain employs TRBV2 and TRBJ2-1, with D perhaps matching TRBD1 or TRBD2 (8 bases each). CDR3 length: 19 amino acids. Germline values: CDR1 SNHLY, CDR2 FYNNEI. V dropped 10 bases and J dropped 1 base, with 29 bases sitting between them. This CDR3 is CATGQGLDWREVSYNEQFF. The CDR3 DNA is TGTGCCACCGGACAGGGTTTGGACTGGCGGGAGGTTTCCTACAATGAGCAGTTCTTC.

A few counts support this clonotype. One end of the junction fails to match germline, which may point to a read error. This chain uses TRBV14 with TRBJ2-1; 10 bases are shared with TRBD2. Germline CDR1 reads SGHDN; CDR2 reads FVKESK. The length of the CDR3 is 18 residues. CDR3 sequence (DNA): TGTGCCAGCAGTCAAGATCAACTAGCGGGACCCCTCAGCAATGAGCAGTTCTTC. Translating it yields CASSQDQLAGPLSNEQFF. Looking up the rest from reference TRBV14 and TRBJ2-1 gives the full variable domain: EAGVTQFPSHSVIEKGQTVTLRCDPISGHDNLYWYRRVMGKEIKFLLHFVKESKQDESGMPNNRFLAERTGGTYSTLKVQPAELEDSGVYFCASSQDQLAGPLSNEQFFGPGTRLTVL.

This clonotype was picked up many times. The chain links TRBV11-2 to TRBJ2-3; possibly TRBD1 for D (6 bases). Germline CDR1 reads SGHAT; CDR2 reads FQNNGV. CDR3 length equals 18 residues. V shed 0 bases and J shed 3 bases, with 19 bases lying between them. The CDR3 nucleotides read TGTGCCAGCAGCTTAGATGCGGCCAGGGGATTTAGGACAGATACGCAGTATTTT. It translates to CASSLDAARGFRTDTQYF.

The V call is TRBV10-3, the J call TRBJ2-1; no clear D. Germline-derived CDR1 and CDR2 are ENHRY and SYGVKD. V was cut by 3 bases and J by 3 bases, with 9 bases left in between. The CDR3 contains 14 residues. CDR3 bases: TGTGCCATCAGTGAAGATGGTCTCTACAATGAGCAGTTCTTC. Protein product: CAISEDGLYNEQFF.

This clonotype appeared many times. The V call is TRBV24-1, the J call TRBJ2-3, with D tentatively TRBD2 (6 bases). Trimming pared 3 bases from V and 2 bases from J, leaving 11 bases between. Looked up from germline, CDR1 is KGHDR and CDR2 is SFDVKD. The CDR3 length is 15 residues. For the CDR3, the DNA is TGTGCCACCAGTGATCAGGAGGGGCCCACAGATACGCAGTATTTT. As protein: CATSDQEGPTDTQYF.

This clonotype has a count of ten or more. The V call is TRBV28, the J call TRBJ1-1; D is unresolved. Trimming removed 3 bases from V and 8 bases from J, with 7 bases in between. The CDR3 consists of 11 residues. Germline CDR1 and CDR2: MDHEN and SYDVKM. This CDR3 is CASSFTREAFF. The CDR3 DNA follows: TGTGCCAGCAGTTTTACTAGGGAAGCTTTCTTT.